This T cell receptor beta chain was documented in a study of blood T cell repertoires in COVID-19. On the study more broadly: The study drew acute and convalescent COVID-19 samples from the United States, Italy and Spain. Nucleic acid was either cDNA or gDNA, and it came from T cells, B-cell-depleted T cells, or PBMCs.

V dropped 2 bases and J dropped 8; count of bases not matched to a gene: 6. This CDR3 comprises 14 residues. The germline gives CDR1 LNHDA, CDR2 SQIVND (reference sequence). TCRdb's copy holds only in-frame clones and misses some; the assay was immunoSEQ multiplex PCR. This table has some 700,000 clones, around 89% appearing once. Specimen: peripheral blood. The origin of this receptor is a young woman with acute or convalescent COVID-19. The V call is TRBV19, the J call TRBJ1-5; TRBD1 matches 7 bases. CDR3 loop: CASSISEGAKPQHF. CDR3 in DNA: TGTGCCAGTAGTATATCGGAGGGGGCGAAGCCCCAGCATTTT.